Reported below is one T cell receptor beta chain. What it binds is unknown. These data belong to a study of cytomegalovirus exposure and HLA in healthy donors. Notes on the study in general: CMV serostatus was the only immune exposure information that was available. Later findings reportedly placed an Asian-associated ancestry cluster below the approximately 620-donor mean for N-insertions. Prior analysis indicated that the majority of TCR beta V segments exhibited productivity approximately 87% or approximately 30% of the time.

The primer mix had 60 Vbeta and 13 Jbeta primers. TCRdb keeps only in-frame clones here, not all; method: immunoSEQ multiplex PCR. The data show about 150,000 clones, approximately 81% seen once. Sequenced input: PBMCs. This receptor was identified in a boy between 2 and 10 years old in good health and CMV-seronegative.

CDR3 protein: CASSSDRAGNTIYF. For the CDR3, the DNA is TGCGCCAGCAGCTCCGACAGGGCCGGAAACACCATATATTTT. The chain couples TRBV5-1 to TRBJ1-3; 7 bases agree with TRBD1. Per germline, CDR1 SGHRS and CDR2 YFSETQ. The CDR3 has 14 amino acids. The J segment lost 4 bases and the V segment lost 3 bases, leaving 4 bases of the junction unmatched.